The text below deals with one T cell receptor (beta chain). TCRdb's copy holds only in-frame clones and misses some; the assay was immunoSEQ multiplex PCR. The data show 150,000 to 200,000 clones, 94% seen once. The CDR3 is 16 residues long. Trimming removed 5 bases from V and 4 bases from J, with 20 bases in between. Germline V gene data show CDR1 as PRHDT and CDR2 as FYEKMQ (reference sequence). The data were taken from a study of control samples from healthy donors and cancer patients. Specimen: blood. This TCR came from a woman aged 18-29 years in good health. The chain has TRBV13 and TRBJ1-1; a possible D gene is TRBD1 (6 bases). The CDR3 DNA sequence: TGTGCCAGCAGCCCTCGAGGGGGGGCCCCGGGCACTGAAGCTTTCTTT. Its protein is CASSPRGGAPGTEAFF.